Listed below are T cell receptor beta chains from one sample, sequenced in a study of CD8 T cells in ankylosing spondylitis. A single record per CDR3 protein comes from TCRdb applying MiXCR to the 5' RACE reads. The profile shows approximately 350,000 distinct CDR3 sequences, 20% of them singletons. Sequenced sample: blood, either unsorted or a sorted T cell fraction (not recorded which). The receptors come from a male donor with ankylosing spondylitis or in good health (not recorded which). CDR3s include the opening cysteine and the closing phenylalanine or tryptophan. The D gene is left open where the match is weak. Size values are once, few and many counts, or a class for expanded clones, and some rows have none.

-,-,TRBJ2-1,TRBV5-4,TGTGCCAGCAGCTTGGATTTGGGGGATGAGCAGTTCTTC,CASSLDLGDEQFF
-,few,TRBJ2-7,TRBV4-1,TGCGCCAGCAGCCAAGATTTAAGGCCTTACGAGCAGTACTTC,CASSQDLRPYEQYF
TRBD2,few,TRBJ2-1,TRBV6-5,TGTGCCAGCAGTTACGCGGGGGGCAATGAGCAGTTCTTC,CASSYAGGNEQFF
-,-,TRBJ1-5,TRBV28,TGTGCGGGGGGGTTGCTTGGTCAGCCCCAGCATTTT,CAGGLLGQPQHF
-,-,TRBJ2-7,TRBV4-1,TGCGCCAGCAGCCAAGGGGTAGGGCCCTACGAGCAGTACTTC,CASSQGVGPYEQYF
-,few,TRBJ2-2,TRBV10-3,TGTGCCATCAGTGAGCGGGCAGAGAACACCGGGGAGCTGTTTTTT,CAISERAENTGELFF
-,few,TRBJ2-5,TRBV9,TGTGCCAGCAGCGTAGCTGCCACAGGGGAGGTGAGAGAGACCCAGTACTTC,CASSVAATGEVRETQYF
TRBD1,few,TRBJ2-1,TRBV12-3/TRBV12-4,TGTGCCAGCAGTTCTTACAGGGGAAGGTATCCTGAGCAGTTCTTC,CASSSYRGRYPEQFF
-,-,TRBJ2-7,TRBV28,TGTGCCAGCAGTTCCCGACTTAAGGGCCCCTACGAGCAGTACTTC,CASSSRLKGPYEQYF
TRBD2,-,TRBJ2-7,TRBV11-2,TGTGCCAGCAGCATCGGGGGGTACTCCTACGAGCAGTACTTC,CASSIGGYSYEQYF
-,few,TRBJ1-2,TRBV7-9,TGTGCCAGCAGCTTAGGTGGTGCAACAGCTTATGGCTACACCTTC,CASSLGGATAYGYTF
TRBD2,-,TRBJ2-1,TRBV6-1,TGTGCCAGCAGTGAACTACTTGGTCTAGCGGGGGGGCGGTACAATGAGCAGTTCTTC,CASSELLGLAGGRYNEQFF
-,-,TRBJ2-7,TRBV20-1,TGCAGTTCCTACACCGGCTTGTCCTACGAGCAGTACTTC,CSSYTGLSYEQYF
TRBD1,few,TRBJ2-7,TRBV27,TGTGCCAGCAGTTCCGGGACAGGGCCCCAGTACTTC,CASSSGTGPQYF
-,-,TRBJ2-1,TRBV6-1,TGTGCCAGCACCTCCGGGGTGGTGGACTACAATGAGCAGTTCTTC,CASTSGVVDYNEQFF
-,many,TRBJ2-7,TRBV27,TGTGCCAGCATGTCGGCCTCCTACGAGCAGTACTTC,CASMSASYEQYF
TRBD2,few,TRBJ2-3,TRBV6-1,TGTGCCAGCAGACACGCATATGGCGGGGGGGAGGCAGATACGCAGTATTTT,CASRHAYGGGEADTQYF
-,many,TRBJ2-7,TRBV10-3,TGTGCCATCAGTGAATCGGTCGCTCGAGGCTACGAGCAGTACTTC,CAISESVARGYEQYF
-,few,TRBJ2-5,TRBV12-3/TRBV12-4,TGTGCCAGCAGTTTACTCGACACGGAAGAGACCCAGTACTTC,CASSLLDTEETQYF
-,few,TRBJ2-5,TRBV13,TGTGCCAGCACCGTACAGGGCGGAGAGACCCAGTACTTC,CASTVQGGETQYF
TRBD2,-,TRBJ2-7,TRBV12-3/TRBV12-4,TGTGCCAGCAGCAATTCTGGGGGGGGCGAGCAGTACTTC,CASSNSGGGEQYF
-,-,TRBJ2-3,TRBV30,TGTGCCTGGCAGGGTGATGACGATACGCAGTATTTT,CAWQGDDDTQYF
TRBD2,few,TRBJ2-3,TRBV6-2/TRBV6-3,TGTGCCGCCCGAGGACTAGCGCACACAGATACGCAGTATTTT,CAARGLAHTDTQYF
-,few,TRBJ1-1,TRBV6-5,TGTGCCAGCAGAAACCGATTAATGAACACTGAAGCTTTCTTT,CASRNRLMNTEAFF
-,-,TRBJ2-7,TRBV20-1,TGCAGTGCTAGAGATCCGGGGGCTTACGAGCAGTACTTC,CSARDPGAYEQYF
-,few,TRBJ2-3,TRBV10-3,TGTGCCCTACAACAGGATAGCACAGATACGCAGTATTTT,CALQQDSTDTQYF
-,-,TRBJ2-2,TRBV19,-,CASPTGNETLGSCFF
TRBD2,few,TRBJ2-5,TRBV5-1,TGCGCCAGCAGCTTGGCCGCCCTAGCGGGGGACGAGACCCAGTACTTC,CASSLAALAGDETQYF
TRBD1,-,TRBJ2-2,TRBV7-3,TGTGCCAGCAGCTTCGTCAGGGGGCTTGGCACCGGGGAGCTGTTTTTT,CASSFVRGLGTGELFF
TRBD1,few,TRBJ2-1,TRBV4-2,TGTGCCAGCGGACAGGGGGGAGGAAATGAGCAGTTCTTC,CASGQGGGNEQFF
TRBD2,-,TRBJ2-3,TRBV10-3,TGTGCCATCAGTGCTGGATCCCTAGCGGGACATAGCACAGATACGCAGTATTTT,CAISAGSLAGHSTDTQYF